Presented here are 3 T cell receptor beta chains from one specimen sequenced in a study of human T cells and chemical hapten exposure. As for time point: pre-sensitization, week 0. Treatment meaning: therapeutic diphenylcyclopropenone sensitization with weekly scalp DPC. TCRdb ran MiXCR on the RACE reads and lists one entry per CDR3 protein. The sample shows 90,000 or so distinct CDR3 sequences, around 7.9% of them seen only once. The starting material was whole blood, obtained in connection with sensitization to the hapten diphenylcyclopropenone (DPC). The receptors derive from a man aged 35-49 years with alopecia areata. Some clones in this sample may be carry-over from other donors' samples.

The chain links TRBV28 to TRBJ2-7; TRBD1 agrees at 9 bases. Germline V gene data show CDR1 as MDHEN and CDR2 as SYDVKM. This CDR3 comprises 15 residues. The trim removed 6 bases at V and 5 bases at J, leaving 11 bases unmatched. As DNA, the CDR3 is TGTGCCAGCAGACCTCCGGGACAGGGAGGAAACGAGCAGTACTTC. Protein sequence: CASRPPGQGGNEQYF.

This chain joins TRBV12-3 or TRBV12-4 and TRBJ2-2; no firm D call. V shed 6 bases and J shed 6 bases, with 5 bases lying between them. The CDR3 consists of 11 residues. The DNA of the CDR3 is TGTGCCAGCAGCCCTGCCGGGGAGCTGTTTTTT. It specifies CASSPAGELFF.

This clonotype has just a few counts. The rearrangement joins TRBV4-1 to TRBJ2-2; 9 nucleotides match TRBD2. Germline CDR1 reads MGHRA; CDR2 reads YSYEKL. V gave up 7 bases and J gave up 7 bases; unmatched junction bases: 13. The CDR3 has 16 amino acids. The CDR3 region has the DNA TGCGCCAGCACAAGCCCGGCGGGAGGGCCTCACGGGGAGCTGTTTTTT. Its protein is CASTSPAGGPHGELFF.